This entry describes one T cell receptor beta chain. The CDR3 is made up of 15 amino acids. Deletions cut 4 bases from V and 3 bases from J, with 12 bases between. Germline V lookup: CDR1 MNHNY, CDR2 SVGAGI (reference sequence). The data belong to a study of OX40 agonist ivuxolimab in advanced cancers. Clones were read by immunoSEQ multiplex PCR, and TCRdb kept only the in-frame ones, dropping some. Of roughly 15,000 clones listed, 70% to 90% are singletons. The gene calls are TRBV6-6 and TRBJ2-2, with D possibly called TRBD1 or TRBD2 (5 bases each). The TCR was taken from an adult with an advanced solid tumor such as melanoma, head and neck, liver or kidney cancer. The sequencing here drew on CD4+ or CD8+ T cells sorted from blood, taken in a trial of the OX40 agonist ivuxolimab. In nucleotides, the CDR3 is TGTGCCAGCAGTTTCAGGGAGTGGGACACCGGGGAGCTGTTTTTT. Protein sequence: CASSFREWDTGELFF.